This TCR beta chain was recovered during a study of shared clonotypes between healthy human individuals. Here immunoSEQ multiplex PCR was the method, and the copy in TCRdb shows in-frame clones only, minus some. This sample has about 380,000 clones, with about 97% found just once. This CDR3 is 13 amino acids long. Looked up from germline, CDR1 is WNHNN and CDR2 is SYGVQD (reference sequence). Trimming removed 5 bases at V and 6 bases at J, with 11 bases between. This chain uses TRBV10-1 with TRBJ2-1; a possible D gene is TRBD1 (6 bases). This clonotype was sampled from a young man in good health. Sequenced material: memory CD8+ T cells sorted from blood. The subset is: CD45RO+ cells pooled with CCR7-negative TemRA cells. The CDR3 region has the DNA TGCGCCAGCAGTACAGGGTCGGTCAATGAGCAGTTCTTC. Amino acid sequence: CASSTGSVNEQFF.